This is a list of T cell receptor beta chains from one sample in a study of T-cell memory formation after mild COVID-19. Each CDR3 protein is one row after TCRdb ran MiXCR on the 5' RACE reads. The data hold roughly 480,000 distinct CDR3 sequences, with around a quarter observed a single time. The sample comprised PBMCs or a T cell subset sorted from them (not recorded which). These TCRs come from an adult woman who had mild COVID-19 (a few samples of this study predate the infection). Cell type and time point are not known. CDR3s include the opening cysteine and the closing phenylalanine or tryptophan. A D gene is named only where the DNA matches it firmly. Only part of the rows carry a size: once, few, many, or a class if the clone is expanded.

DNA: TGTGCCAGCAGCTTAGCTCCCCCGAACTACGAGCAGTACTTC
CDR3: CASSLAPPNYEQYF
size: few
length: 14
V: TRBV12-3/TRBV12-4
J: TRBJ2-7
D: .

DNA: TGTGCCAGCAGCAAAGTCGAGGGGGCGAGGTCTGAAGCTTTCTTT
CDR3: CASSKVEGARSEAFF
size: .
length: 15
V: TRBV21-1
J: TRBJ1-1
D: .

DNA: TGTGCCAGTAGTATAGTGGGGACAGGGGCCGCAGCTTTCTTT
CDR3: CASSIVGTGAAAFF
size: few
length: 14
V: TRBV19
J: TRBJ1-1
D: TRBD1

DNA: TGTGCCAGCAGCTTAGAAGGAAATAACTATGGCTACACCTTC
CDR3: CASSLEGNNYGYTF
size: .
length: 14
V: TRBV7-2
J: TRBJ1-2
D: .

DNA: TGCAGTGCTAGAGGTCGGGGGGCAGGCTACGAGCAGTACTTC
CDR3: CSARGRGAGYEQYF
size: .
length: 14
V: TRBV20-1
J: TRBJ2-7
D: .

DNA: TGCAGTGCTAGAGATGGGGCTAAGCAGTTCTTC
CDR3: CSARDGAKQFF
size: .
length: 11
V: TRBV20-1
J: TRBJ2-1
D: .

DNA: TGTGCCAGCAGCTTAGATGCGTGGACAGGGGGCGCGAACACTGAAGCTTTCTTT
CDR3: CASSLDAWTGGANTEAFF
size: few
length: 18
V: TRBV7-2
J: TRBJ1-1
D: TRBD1

DNA: TGTGCCAGCAGCTTATTGGGACTAGTAACCGATCCGGACCCCAATGAGCAGTTCTTC
CDR3: CASSLLGLVTDPDPNEQFF
size: few
length: 19
V: TRBV7-9
J: TRBJ2-1
D: TRBD2

DNA: TGTGCCAGCAGTTACTCCCCTGGGCGCTCAGATACGCAGTATTTT
CDR3: CASSYSPGRSDTQYF
size: .
length: 15
V: TRBV6-5
J: TRBJ2-3
D: .

DNA: TGTGCCAGCAGTTTACGTGGGCTTGGTGAGGACATTCAGTACTTC
CDR3: CASSLRGLGEDIQYF
size: few
length: 15
V: TRBV12-3/TRBV12-4
J: TRBJ2-4
D: .

DNA: TGTGCCAGCAGGGCTAGAAATCAGCCCCAGCATTTT
CDR3: CASRARNQPQHF
size: once
length: 12
V: TRBV12-3/TRBV12-4
J: TRBJ1-5
D: .

DNA: TGCGCCAGCAGCCACCCCCACGGGGACTTCTACACCGGGGAGCTGTTTTTT
CDR3: CASSHPHGDFYTGELFF
size: .
length: 17
V: TRBV4-1
J: TRBJ2-2
D: .

DNA: TGCAGTGCTAGAGCGGGGGCTAGCGGGCGCACAGATACGCAGTATTTT
CDR3: CSARAGASGRTDTQYF
size: once
length: 16
V: TRBV20-1
J: TRBJ2-3
D: TRBD2

DNA: TGCAGTGCTAGCGTCCGGGGGGGCTACGGGGATACGCAGTATTTT
CDR3: CSASVRGGYGDTQYF
size: many
length: 15
V: TRBV20-1
J: TRBJ2-3
D: TRBD2

DNA: TGTGCCAGCAACCGACAGCGGGATACGCAGTATTTT
CDR3: CASNRQRDTQYF
size: few
length: 12
V: TRBV11-3
J: TRBJ2-3
D: .

DNA: TGCAGTGCTAGAGAACATAGGGCTGAAGCTTTCTTT
CDR3: CSAREHRAEAFF
size: many
length: 12
V: TRBV20-1
J: TRBJ1-1
D: .

DNA: TGTGCCAGCAGCTGGGTCCCAACGGGAGATACGCAGTATTTT
CDR3: CASSWVPTGDTQYF
size: few
length: 14
V: TRBV14
J: TRBJ2-3
D: .

DNA: TGTGCCATCAGTGCAGACAGGAATGAAAAACTGTTTTTT
CDR3: CAISADRNEKLFF
size: .
length: 13
V: TRBV10-3
J: TRBJ1-4
D: .

DNA: TGTGCCAGCAGCTTAAGGGGGGGCACAGGGGTCAATGAGCAGTTCTTC
CDR3: CASSLRGGTGVNEQFF
size: few
length: 16
V: TRBV7-3
J: TRBJ2-1
D: .

DNA: TGTGCCAGCAGCCCTGGGACAGCCTACAATGAGCAGTTCTTC
CDR3: CASSPGTAYNEQFF
size: many
length: 14
V: TRBV3-1
J: TRBJ2-1
D: TRBD1

DNA: TGTGCCAGCAGCGGGGGACAGCGTAATTCACCCCTCCACTTT
CDR3: CASSGGQRNSPLHF
size: few
length: 14
V: TRBV13
J: TRBJ1-6
D: TRBD1

DNA: TGTGCCAGCAGCTTCATGCAGGGATACGAGCAGTACTTC
CDR3: CASSFMQGYEQYF
size: .
length: 13
V: TRBV7-2
J: TRBJ2-7
D: .

DNA: TGTGCCAGTAGTATTACGGTGGGTACTGAAGCTTTCTTT
CDR3: CASSITVGTEAFF
size: .
length: 13
V: TRBV19
J: TRBJ1-1
D: .

DNA: TGTGCCAGTAGGAGGGCGGGAGGGCCCTACGAGCAGTACTTC
CDR3: CASRRAGGPYEQYF
size: .
length: 14
V: TRBV19
J: TRBJ2-7
D: TRBD2

DNA: TGCGCCAGCAGCCCCCGGGACAGGGCTGGAGATACGCAGTATTTT
CDR3: CASSPRDRAGDTQYF
size: .
length: 15
V: TRBV4-1
J: TRBJ2-3
D: TRBD1

DNA: TGCGCCAGCAGCCAATGGACAGGGGACACTGAAGCTTTCTTT
CDR3: CASSQWTGDTEAFF
size: .
length: 14
V: TRBV4-1
J: TRBJ1-1
D: TRBD1

DNA: TGTGCCAGCAGCTTGACAGGGAGCGCTGTCGAGCAGTACTTC
CDR3: CASSLTGSAVEQYF
size: few
length: 14
V: TRBV7-9
J: TRBJ2-7
D: TRBD1

DNA: TGTGCCAGCTCACCAGCACCGCCCGGGGAATGGAGATATGGCTACACCTTC
CDR3: CASSPAPPGEWRYGYTF
size: .
length: 17
V: TRBV18
J: TRBJ1-2
D: .

DNA: TGTGCCTGGAGTGTATTGGGTAGACGGGGACTAGGGTTCGATGAGCAGTACTTC
CDR3: CAWSVLGRRGLGFDEQYF
size: .
length: 18
V: TRBV30
J: TRBJ2-7
D: TRBD2

DNA: TGTGCCAGCAGCTTAGTAGGACAGGGGGTCTCTAGCACAGATACGCAGTATTTT
CDR3: CASSLVGQGVSSTDTQYF
size: few
length: 18
V: TRBV11-2
J: TRBJ2-3
D: TRBD1

DNA: TGTGCCACCAGTGACCCCACAATCGGGGGGGACTATGGCTACACCTTC
CDR3: CATSDPTIGGDYGYTF
size: .
length: 16
V: TRBV24-1
J: TRBJ1-2
D: .

DNA: TGCGCCAGCAGCTTCGCTACAGAGAACACTGAAGCTTTCTTT
CDR3: CASSFATENTEAFF
size: .
length: 14
V: TRBV5-1
J: TRBJ1-1
D: .

DNA: TGTGCCAGCAGCCAAGGCGGCGGGGGGGCCCCGGAGACCCAGTACTTC
CDR3: CASSQGGGGAPETQYF
size: .
length: 16
V: TRBV4-2
J: TRBJ2-5
D: TRBD2

DNA: TGCGCCAGCAGCTTGGCCACAGGGAGAGAGACCCAGTACTTC
CDR3: CASSLATGRETQYF
size: many
length: 14
V: TRBV5-1
J: TRBJ2-5
D: .

DNA: TGTGCCAGCTCGGGACTGCTAGGCACCGGGGAGCTGTTTTTT
CDR3: CASSGLLGTGELFF
size: .
length: 14
V: TRBV3-1
J: TRBJ2-2
D: .

DNA: TGTGCCAGCAGTTTAGGTAGCGTTTTCCACGAGCAGTACTTC
CDR3: CASSLGSVFHEQYF
size: .
length: 14
V: TRBV12-3/TRBV12-4
J: TRBJ2-7
D: .

DNA: TGTGCCAGCAGCCCCGAGGACATCGAACTAAGCAATCAGCCCCAGCATTTT
CDR3: CASSPEDIELSNQPQHF
size: .
length: 17
V: TRBV12-3/TRBV12-4
J: TRBJ1-5
D: .

DNA: TGTGCCAGCAGGAGTCGCCCGTCTGGGGCCAACGTCCTGACTTTC
CDR3: CASRSRPSGANVLTF
size: .
length: 15
V: TRBV27
J: TRBJ2-6
D: .

DNA: TGTGCCAGCAGCCTACCTAGCGGGAGTGGAGGGGACAATGAGCAGTTCTTC
CDR3: CASSLPSGSGGDNEQFF
size: many
length: 17
V: TRBV7-6
J: TRBJ2-1
D: TRBD2

DNA: TGTGCCACCAGTGATTTGTACAGGGCGACGCAGTATTTT
CDR3: CATSDLYRATQYF
size: .
length: 13
V: TRBV24-1
J: TRBJ2-3
D: .

DNA: TGTGCCAGCAGCCTGGATCAGTGGGGAGAGACCCAGTACTTC
CDR3: CASSLDQWGETQYF
size: .
length: 14
V: TRBV14
J: TRBJ2-5
D: .

DNA: TGTGCCAGCAGCTTAGAGGGCGGGGCCTGGGAAAAACTGTTTTTT
CDR3: CASSLEGGAWEKLFF
size: .
length: 15
V: TRBV7-9
J: TRBJ1-4
D: .

DNA: TGTGCCAGCAGCTTCAGACAGGGGTCTGAGCAGTTCTTC
CDR3: CASSFRQGSEQFF
size: .
length: 13
V: TRBV7-2
J: TRBJ2-1
D: TRBD1